The rows below give T cell receptor beta chains drawn from one sample of a study of blood T cells in healthy people across ages. In TCRdb, the 5' RACE reads were re-called with MiXCR into one record per CDR3 protein. Counted here are 650,000 to 1,000,000 distinct CDR3 sequences, 36% occurring once; the ten biggest clones make up roughly 13%. The sequenced material came from blood. These receptors came from a man aged 18 to 30 in good health. Both conserved end residues are part of each CDR3. Fields, in order: J gene, V gene, CDR3 length, clone size, D gene, CDR3 DNA, CDR3 protein. A D gene is named only where the DNA matches it firmly. Clone size appears in some rows only: once, few, many, or a class for an expanded clone.

>TRBJ2-5|TRBV20-1|16|-|TRBD2
TGCAGTGCTAGAGATCTAATAGCGGGGGATCAAGAGACCCAGTACTTC
CSARDLIAGDQETQYF
>TRBJ2-7|TRBV4-2|13|-|TRBD2
TGTGCCAGCAGCCGGGCTAGCGGCGGTGAGCAGTACTTC
CASSRASGGEQYF
>TRBJ2-3|TRBV29-1|13|many|-
TGCAGCGTTTCCGGGGTGAGCACAGATACGCAGTATTTT
CSVSGVSTDTQYF
>TRBJ1-3|TRBV25-1|16|-|-
TGTGCCAGCAGTGAATGGAGGACGGTCTCTGGAAACACCATATATTTT
CASSEWRTVSGNTIYF
>TRBJ2-5|TRBV3-1|11|-|-
TGTGCCAGCAGCCAAGCTTCTTCCCAGTACTTC
CASSQASSQYF
>TRBJ1-1|TRBV7-2|15|-|-
TGTGCCAGCAGCTTAGCGCCGGCCAGAAACACTGAAGCTTTCTTT
CASSLAPARNTEAFF
>TRBJ2-3|TRBV4-2|16|-|-
TGTGCCAGCAGCCAAGAGAAAGGGGTTTCGTCAGATACGCAGTATTTT
CASSQEKGVSSDTQYF
>TRBJ2-7|TRBV10-3|16|few|-
TGTGCCATCAGTGATAGTAAGGGGATGGCCTACAATGAGCAGTACTTC
CAISDSKGMAYNEQYF
>TRBJ2-1|TRBV12-3/TRBV12-4|15|many|-
TGTGCCAGCGGCCCCCGGACGGACGTAAGCAATGAGCAGTTCTTC
CASGPRTDVSNEQFF
>TRBJ2-5|TRBV12-3/TRBV12-4|13|-|TRBD1
TGTGCCAGCAGTAGGGGGCGCGGAGAGACCCAGTACTTC
CASSRGRGETQYF
>TRBJ2-5|TRBV20-1|11|few|-
TGCAGTGCTAGAAGTCAAGAGACCCAGTACTTC
CSARSQETQYF
>TRBJ2-1|TRBV4-1|15|few|TRBD1
TGCGCCAGCAGCCAAGTTTGGGACAGGGATTATGAGCAGTTCTTC
CASSQVWDRDYEQFF
>TRBJ1-4|TRBV4-2|18|few|TRBD1
TGTGCCAGCAGCCCATTAGTCCCGGGACAGGGCTCGGGCGAAAAACTGTTTTTT
CASSPLVPGQGSGEKLFF
>TRBJ1-2|TRBV3-1|17|few|TRBD1
TGTGCCAGCAGCCCTCCGAAGTTGGGACAGGGGTACTATGGCTACACCTTC
CASSPPKLGQGYYGYTF
>TRBJ2-3|TRBV20-1|14|many|-
TGCAGTGCTAGTCGAGCGGATCTCACAGATACGCAGTATTTT
CSASRADLTDTQYF
>TRBJ2-5|TRBV6-2/TRBV6-3|14|few|-
TGTGCCAGCAGTGGCAGGGGCTTTGGAGAGACCCAGTACTTC
CASSGRGFGETQYF
>TRBJ1-3|TRBV10-3|16|-|-
TGTGCCATCAGTGAGTCCTTGGCACGCTCTGGAAACACCATATATTTT
CAISESLARSGNTIYF